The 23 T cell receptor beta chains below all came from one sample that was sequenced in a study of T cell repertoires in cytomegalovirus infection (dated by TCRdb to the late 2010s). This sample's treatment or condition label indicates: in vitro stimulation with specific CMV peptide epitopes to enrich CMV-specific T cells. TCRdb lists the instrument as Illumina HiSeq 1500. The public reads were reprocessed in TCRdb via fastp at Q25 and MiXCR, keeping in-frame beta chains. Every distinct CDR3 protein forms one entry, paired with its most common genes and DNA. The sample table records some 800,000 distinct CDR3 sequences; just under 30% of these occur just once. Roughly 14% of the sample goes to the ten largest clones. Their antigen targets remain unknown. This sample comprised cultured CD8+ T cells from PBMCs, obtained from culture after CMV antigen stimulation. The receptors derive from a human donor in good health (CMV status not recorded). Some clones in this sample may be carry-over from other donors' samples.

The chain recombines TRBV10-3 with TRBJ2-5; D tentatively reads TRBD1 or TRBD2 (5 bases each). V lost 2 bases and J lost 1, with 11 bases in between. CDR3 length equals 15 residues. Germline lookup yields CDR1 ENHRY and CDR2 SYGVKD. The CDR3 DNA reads TGTGCCATCAGTGAGACCGCCGGGGCCCAAGAGACCCAGTACTTC. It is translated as CAISETAGAQETQYF.

CDR3 in DNA: TGCGCCAGCAGCTTTCCGGATAGCGGGGGGGCCCTCTACAATGAGCAGTTCTTC. This gives the protein CASSFPDSGGALYNEQFF. The chain is built from TRBV5-1 and TRBJ2-1; 11 bases agree with TRBD2. The CDR3 contains 18 residues. V gave up 2 bases and J gave up 3 bases; unmatched junction bases: 10. Germline V gene lookup returns CDR1 SGHRS and CDR2 YFSETQ. The entire variable domain, with the rest obtained from reference TRBV5-1 and TRBJ2-1, is as follows: KAGVTQTPRYLIKTRGQQVTLSCSPISGHRSVSWYQQTPGQGLQFLFEYFSETQRNKGNFPGRFSGRQFSNSRSEMNVSTLELGDSALYLCASSFPDSGGALYNEQFFGPGTRLTVL.

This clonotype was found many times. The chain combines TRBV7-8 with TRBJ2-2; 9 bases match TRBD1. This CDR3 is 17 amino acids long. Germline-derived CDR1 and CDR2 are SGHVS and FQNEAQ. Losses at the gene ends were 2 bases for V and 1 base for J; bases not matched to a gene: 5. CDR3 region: CASSLPQDRGNTGELFF. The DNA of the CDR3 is TGTGCCAGCAGCTTACCTCAGGACAGGGGGAACACCGGGGAGCTGTTTTTT.

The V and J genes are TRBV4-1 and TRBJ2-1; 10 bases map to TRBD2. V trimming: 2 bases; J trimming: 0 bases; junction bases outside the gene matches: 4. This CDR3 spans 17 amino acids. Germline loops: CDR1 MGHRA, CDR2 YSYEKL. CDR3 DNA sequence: TGCGCCAGCAGCCAACGTCCTAGCGGGGGCTCCTACAATGAGCAGTTCTTC. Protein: CASSQRPSGGSYNEQFF.

Here the CDR3 DNA reads TGTGCCAGCAGCAATCGGGGGGCAAGCACAGATACGCAGTATTTT. Translation gives CASSNRGASTDTQYF. The chain recombines TRBV11-3 with TRBJ2-3, with D possibly matching TRBD2 (7 bases). The germline V gene has CDR1 SGHNT and CDR2 YENEEA. The CDR3 length is 15 residues. V was cut by 5 bases and J by 0 bases, with 12 bases left in between.

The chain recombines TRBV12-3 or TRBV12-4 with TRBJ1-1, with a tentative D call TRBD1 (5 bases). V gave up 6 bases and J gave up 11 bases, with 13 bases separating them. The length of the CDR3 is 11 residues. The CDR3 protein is CASRPGTLAFF. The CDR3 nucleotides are TGTGCCAGCAGACCCGGGACGTTGGCTTTCTTT.

The CDR3 sequence is CASSGGTFLYNEQFF. The CDR3 DNA reads TGTGCCAGCAGCGGAGGGACTTTTCTCTACAATGAGCAGTTCTTC. The chain is built from TRBV3-1 and TRBJ2-1; TRBD2 might be the D (6 bases). Trimming stripped 5 bases from V and 3 bases from J, with 14 bases between. This CDR3 has 15 residues. The germline V gene has CDR1 LGHDT and CDR2 YNNKEL (reference sequence).

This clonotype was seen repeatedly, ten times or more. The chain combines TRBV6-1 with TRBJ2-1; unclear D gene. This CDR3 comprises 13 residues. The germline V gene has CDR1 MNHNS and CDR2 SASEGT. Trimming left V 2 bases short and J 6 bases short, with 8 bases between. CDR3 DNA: TGTGCCAGCAGTGAAACGGCGGCCAATGAGCAGTTCTTC. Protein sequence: CASSETAANEQFF.

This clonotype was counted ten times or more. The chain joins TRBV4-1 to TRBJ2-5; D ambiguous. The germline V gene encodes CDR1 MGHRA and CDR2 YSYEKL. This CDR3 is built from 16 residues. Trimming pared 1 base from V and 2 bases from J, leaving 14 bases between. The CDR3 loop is CASSQVLLGRQETQYF. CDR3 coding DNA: TGCGCCAGCAGCCAAGTCCTCCTGGGTCGACAAGAGACCCAGTACTTC.

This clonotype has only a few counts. The CDR3 loop is CAISSPQGGSYEQYF. CDR3 in DNA: TGTGCCATCAGTTCACCTCAGGGGGGATCCTACGAGCAGTACTTC. This chain joins TRBV10-3 and TRBJ2-7, with D perhaps matching TRBD1 (7 bases). The V gene's germline CDR1 is ENHRY and CDR2 SYGVKD. The germline V and J ends were trimmed by 5 bases and 1 base, with 15 bases remaining between them. The CDR3 sequence is 15 residues long.

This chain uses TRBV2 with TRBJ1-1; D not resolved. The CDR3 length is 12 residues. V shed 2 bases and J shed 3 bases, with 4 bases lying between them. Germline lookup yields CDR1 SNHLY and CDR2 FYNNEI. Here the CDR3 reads CASSEQDTEAFF. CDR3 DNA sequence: TGTGCCAGCAGTGAACAGGACACTGAAGCTTTCTTT.

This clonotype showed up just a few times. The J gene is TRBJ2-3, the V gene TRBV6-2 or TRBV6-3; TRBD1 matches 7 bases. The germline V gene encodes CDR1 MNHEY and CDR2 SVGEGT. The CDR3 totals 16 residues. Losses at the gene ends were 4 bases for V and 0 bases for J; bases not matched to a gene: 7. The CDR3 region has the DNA TGTGCCAGCAGTTCCGGGGACAGAACTAGCACAGATACGCAGTATTTT. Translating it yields CASSSGDRTSTDTQYF.

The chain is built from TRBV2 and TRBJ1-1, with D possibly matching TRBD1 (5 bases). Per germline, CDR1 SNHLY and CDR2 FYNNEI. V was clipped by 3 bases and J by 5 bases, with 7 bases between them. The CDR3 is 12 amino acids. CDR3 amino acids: CASSDEGTEAFF. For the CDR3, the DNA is TGTGCCAGCAGTGATGAGGGGACTGAAGCTTTCTTT.

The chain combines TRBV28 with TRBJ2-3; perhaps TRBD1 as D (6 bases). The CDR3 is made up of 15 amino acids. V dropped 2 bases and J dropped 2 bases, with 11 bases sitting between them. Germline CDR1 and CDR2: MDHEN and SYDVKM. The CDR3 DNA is TGTGCCAGCAGTTTACGGACAGCGATCACAGATACGCAGTATTTT. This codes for CASSLRTAITDTQYF.

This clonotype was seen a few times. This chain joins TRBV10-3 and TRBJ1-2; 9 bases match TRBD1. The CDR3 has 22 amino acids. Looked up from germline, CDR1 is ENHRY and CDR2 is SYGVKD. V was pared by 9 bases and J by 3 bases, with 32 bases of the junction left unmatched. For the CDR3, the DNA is TGTGCCATAAGAACGTACCTGCAAGCGGGGGGACAGGGTGGAGCGTTAGACTATGGCTACACCTTC. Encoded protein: CAIRTYLQAGGQGGALDYGYTF.

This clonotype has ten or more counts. In DNA form, the CDR3 reads TGTGCCAGCAGCAAGCCTCGGACAGGTATCTACGAGCAGTACTTC. Translation: CASSKPRTGIYEQYF. V is TRBV7-2 and J is TRBJ2-7; 7 bases fit TRBD1. The V gene's germline CDR1 is SGHTA and CDR2 FQGNSA. The CDR3 is 15 residues long. J gave up 3 bases and V 5 bases, and 10 bases lay outside the gene matches.

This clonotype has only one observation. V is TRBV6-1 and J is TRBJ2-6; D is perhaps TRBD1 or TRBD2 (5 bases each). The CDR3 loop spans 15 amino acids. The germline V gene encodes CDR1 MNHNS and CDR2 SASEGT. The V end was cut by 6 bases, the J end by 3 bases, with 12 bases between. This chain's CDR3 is CASSHGAYGANVLTF. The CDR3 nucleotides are TGTGCCAGCAGCCACGGGGCTTATGGGGCCAACGTCCTGACTTTC.

CDR3 sequence: CATLGPGELFF. The CDR3 coding sequence is TGTGCCACTTTAGGTCCCGGGGAGCTGTTTTTT. The rearrangement joins TRBV15 to TRBJ2-2; no firm D call. The CDR3 loop spans 11 amino acids. The germline gives CDR1 LNHNV, CDR2 YYDKDF (reference sequence). V was clipped by 9 bases and J by 6 bases, with 8 bases between them.

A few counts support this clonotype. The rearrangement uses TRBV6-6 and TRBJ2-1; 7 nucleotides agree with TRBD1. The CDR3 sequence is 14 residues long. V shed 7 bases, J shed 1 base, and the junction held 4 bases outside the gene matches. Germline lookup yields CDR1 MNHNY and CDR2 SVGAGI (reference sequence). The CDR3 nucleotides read TGTGCCAGCACCCAGACAGGGTCCTACAATGAGCAGTTCTTC. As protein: CASTQTGSYNEQFF.

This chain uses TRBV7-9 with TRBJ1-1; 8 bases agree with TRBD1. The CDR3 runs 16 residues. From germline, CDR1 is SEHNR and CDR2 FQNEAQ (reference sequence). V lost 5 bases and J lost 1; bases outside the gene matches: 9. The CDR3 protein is CASSPRQGPRNTEAFF. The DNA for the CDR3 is TGTGCCAGCAGCCCCCGACAGGGGCCACGGAACACTGAAGCTTTCTTT.

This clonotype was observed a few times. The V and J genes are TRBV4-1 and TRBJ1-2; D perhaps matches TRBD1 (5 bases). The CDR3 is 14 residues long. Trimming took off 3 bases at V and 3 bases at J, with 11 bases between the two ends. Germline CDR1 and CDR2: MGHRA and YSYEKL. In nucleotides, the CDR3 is TGCGCCAGCAGCCACTATACAGGAGACTATGGCTACACCTTC. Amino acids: CASSHYTGDYGYTF.

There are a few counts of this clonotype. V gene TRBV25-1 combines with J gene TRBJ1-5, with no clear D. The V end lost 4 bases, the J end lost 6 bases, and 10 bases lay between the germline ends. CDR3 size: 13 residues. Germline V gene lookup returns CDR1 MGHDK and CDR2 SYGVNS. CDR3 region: CASSGGMGQPQHF. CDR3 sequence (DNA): TGTGCCAGCAGTGGAGGGATGGGTCAGCCCCAGCATTTT.

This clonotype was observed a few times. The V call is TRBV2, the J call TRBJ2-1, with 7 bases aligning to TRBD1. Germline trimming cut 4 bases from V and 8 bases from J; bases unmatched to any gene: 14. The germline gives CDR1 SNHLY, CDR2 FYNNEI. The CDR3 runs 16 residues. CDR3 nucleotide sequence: TGTGCCAGCAGTGGGGGAACCTTGACAGGGACCTATGAGCAGTTCTTC. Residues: CASSGGTLTGTYEQFF.